The 2 T cell receptor beta chains below were found in one sample sequenced in a study of CD8+ T cells in alopecia areata. Sequencing used cDNA as its template, made by extracting RNA and reverse transcribing it. Profiling relied on immunoSEQ multiplex PCR, and the TCRdb table lists in-frame clones only, not all of them. The table has 110,000 to 150,000 clones, roughly 53% seen once. The sample was CD4+ T cells sorted from blood, taken at week 0. The receptors originated from a human donor with alopecia areata.

This clone has only a few counts. This chain connects TRBV7-2 to TRBJ1-5; perhaps TRBD1 as D (6 bases). There are 15 residues in the CDR3. CDR1 and CDR2 (germline): SGHTA, FQGNSA. The V and J ends lost 5 bases and 6 bases respectively, with 17 bases between them. CDR3 nucleotides: TGTGCCAGCAGCATCCAAAGGGGGGGTGGTCAGCCCCAGCATTTT. This translates into CASSIQRGGGQPQHF.

The V call is TRBV15, the J call TRBJ1-5; D not certain. V was pared by 1 base and J by 6 bases, with 13 bases between. This CDR3 is built from 15 residues. CDR1 is LNHNV, CDR2 YYDKDF, per germline (reference sequence). This CDR3 is CATSRGSGKGQPQHF. In DNA, the CDR3 is TGTGCCACCAGCAGAGGTTCGGGCAAGGGTCAGCCCCAGCATTTT.